The clone carrying this TCR beta chain appeared a single time. Antigen: not known. The sample originates from a study of T cell clonotyping in hematopoietic cell transplantation. CDR1 is SGHRS, CDR2 YFSETQ, per germline. The CDR3 loop spans 11 amino acids. V was shortened by 6 bases and J by 5 bases, with 6 bases between the two germline ends. General study results and limits: Pathologically expanded recipient clonotypes increased progressively from day 30 to day 180 as diversity fell. Without cell sorting, CD4 versus CD8 contributions remain unresolved.

Sequenced by immunoSEQ multiplex PCR; TCRdb stores in-frame clones only, minus some. This sample has 37,000 or so clones, with approximately 88% found just once. The sample consisted of peripheral blood mononuclear cells. The chain couples TRBV5-1 to TRBJ1-5; D unresolved. The sequence came from a woman aged 40 to 50 in good health. Some clones in this sample may be carry-over from other donors' samples. Here the CDR3 DNA reads TGCGCCAGCACTGTAGATCAGCCCCAGCATTTT. This translates into CASTVDQPQHF.